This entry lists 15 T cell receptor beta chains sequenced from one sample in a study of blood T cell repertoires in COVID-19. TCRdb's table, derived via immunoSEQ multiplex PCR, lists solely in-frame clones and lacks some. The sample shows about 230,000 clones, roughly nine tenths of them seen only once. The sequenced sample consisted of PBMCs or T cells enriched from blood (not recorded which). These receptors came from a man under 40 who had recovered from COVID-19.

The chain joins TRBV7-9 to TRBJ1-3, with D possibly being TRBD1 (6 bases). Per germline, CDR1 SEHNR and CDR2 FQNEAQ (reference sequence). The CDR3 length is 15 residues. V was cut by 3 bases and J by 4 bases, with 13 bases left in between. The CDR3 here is CASSFNRVYGNTIYF. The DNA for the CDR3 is TGTGCCAGCAGCTTTAACAGGGTCTACGGAAACACCATATATTTT.

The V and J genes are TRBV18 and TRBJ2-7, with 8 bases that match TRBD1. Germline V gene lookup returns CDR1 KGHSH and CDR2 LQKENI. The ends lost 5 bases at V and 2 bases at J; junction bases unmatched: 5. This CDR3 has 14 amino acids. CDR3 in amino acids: CASSNIQGAYEQYF. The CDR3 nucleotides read TGTGCCAGCTCAAACATACAGGGGGCCTACGAGCAGTACTTC.

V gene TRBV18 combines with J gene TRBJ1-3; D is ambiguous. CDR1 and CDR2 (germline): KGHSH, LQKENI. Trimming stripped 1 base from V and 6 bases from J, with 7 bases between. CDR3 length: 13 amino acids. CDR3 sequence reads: CASSPLRENTIYF. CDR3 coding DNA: TGTGCCAGCTCACCACTGAGGGAAAACACCATATATTTT.

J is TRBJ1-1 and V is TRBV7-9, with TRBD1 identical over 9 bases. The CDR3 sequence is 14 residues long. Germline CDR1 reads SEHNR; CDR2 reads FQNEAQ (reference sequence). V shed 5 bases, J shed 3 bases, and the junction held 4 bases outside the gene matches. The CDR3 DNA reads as TGTGCCAGCAGCGAACAGGGGGCTGACACTGAAGCTTTCTTT. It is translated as CASSEQGADTEAFF.

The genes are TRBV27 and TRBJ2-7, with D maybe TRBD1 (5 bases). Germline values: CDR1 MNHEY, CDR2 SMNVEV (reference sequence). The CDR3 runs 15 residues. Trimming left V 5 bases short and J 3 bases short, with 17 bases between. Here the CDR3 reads CASSPPGPRSYEQYF. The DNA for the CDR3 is TGTGCCAGCAGTCCCCCAGGGCCCAGAAGCTACGAGCAGTACTTC.

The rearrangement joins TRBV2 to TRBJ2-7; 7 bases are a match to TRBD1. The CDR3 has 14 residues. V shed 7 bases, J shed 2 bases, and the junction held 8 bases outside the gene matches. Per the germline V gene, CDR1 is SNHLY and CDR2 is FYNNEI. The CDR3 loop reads CASTPWDSAYEQYF. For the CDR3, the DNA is TGTGCCAGCACCCCCTGGGACAGTGCCTACGAGCAGTACTTC.

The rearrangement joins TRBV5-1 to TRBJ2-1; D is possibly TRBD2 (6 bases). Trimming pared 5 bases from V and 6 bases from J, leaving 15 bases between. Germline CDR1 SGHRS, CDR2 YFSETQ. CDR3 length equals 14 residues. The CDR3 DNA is TGCGCCAGCAGTGAGGGAGGCACCCTCAATGAGCAGTTCTTC. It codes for CASSEGGTLNEQFF.

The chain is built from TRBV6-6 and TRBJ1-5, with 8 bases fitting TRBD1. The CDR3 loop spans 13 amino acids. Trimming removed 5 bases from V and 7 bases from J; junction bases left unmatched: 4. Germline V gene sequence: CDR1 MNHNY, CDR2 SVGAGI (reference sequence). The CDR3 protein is CASSDRGQQPQHF. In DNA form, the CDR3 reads TGTGCCAGCAGTGACAGGGGCCAACAGCCCCAGCATTTT.

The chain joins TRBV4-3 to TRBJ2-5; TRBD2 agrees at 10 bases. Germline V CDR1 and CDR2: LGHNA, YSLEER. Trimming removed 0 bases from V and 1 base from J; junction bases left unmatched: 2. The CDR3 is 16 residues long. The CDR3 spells CASSQDSGGLQETQYF. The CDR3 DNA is TGCGCCAGCAGCCAAGATAGCGGGGGGCTCCAAGAGACCCAGTACTTC.

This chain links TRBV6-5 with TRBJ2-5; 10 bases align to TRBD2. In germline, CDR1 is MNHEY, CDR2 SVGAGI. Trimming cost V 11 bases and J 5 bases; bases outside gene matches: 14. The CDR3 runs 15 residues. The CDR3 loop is CALTPQREGAETQYF. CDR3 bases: TGTGCCCTGACCCCCCAGCGGGAGGGGGCGGAGACCCAGTACTTC.

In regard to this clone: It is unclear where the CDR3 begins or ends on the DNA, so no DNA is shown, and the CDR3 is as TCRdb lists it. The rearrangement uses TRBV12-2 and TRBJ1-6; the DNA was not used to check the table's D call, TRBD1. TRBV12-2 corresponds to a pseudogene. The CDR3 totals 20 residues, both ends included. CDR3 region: CASHYRCRGEIRSYNSPLHF.

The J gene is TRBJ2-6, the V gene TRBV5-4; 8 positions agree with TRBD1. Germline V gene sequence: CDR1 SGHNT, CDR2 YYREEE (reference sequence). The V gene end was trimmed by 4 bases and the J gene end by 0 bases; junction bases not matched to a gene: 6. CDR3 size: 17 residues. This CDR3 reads CASSPRQGRSGANVLTF. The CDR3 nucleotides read TGTGCCAGCAGCCCCCGACAGGGGCGCTCTGGGGCCAACGTCCTGACTTTC.

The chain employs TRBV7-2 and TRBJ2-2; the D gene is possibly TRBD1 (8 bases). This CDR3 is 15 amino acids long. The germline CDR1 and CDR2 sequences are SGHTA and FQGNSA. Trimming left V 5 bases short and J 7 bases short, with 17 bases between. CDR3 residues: CASSPTGGVHGELFF. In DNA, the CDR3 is TGTGCCAGCAGCCCAACAGGGGGGGTTCACGGGGAGCTGTTTTTT.

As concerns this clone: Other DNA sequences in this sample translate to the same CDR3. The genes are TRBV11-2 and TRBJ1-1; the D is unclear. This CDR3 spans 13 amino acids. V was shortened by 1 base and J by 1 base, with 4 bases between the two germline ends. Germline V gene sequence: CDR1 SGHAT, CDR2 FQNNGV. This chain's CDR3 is CASSLVRNTEAFF. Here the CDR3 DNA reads TGTGCCAGCAGCTTAGTTCGGAACACTGAAGCTTTCTTT. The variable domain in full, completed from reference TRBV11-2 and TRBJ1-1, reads EAGVAQSPRYKIIEKRQSVAFWCNPISGHATLYWYQQILGQGPKLLIQFQNNGVVDDSQLPKDRFSAERLKGVDSTLKIQPAKLEDSAVYLCASSLVRNTEAFFGQGTRLTVV.

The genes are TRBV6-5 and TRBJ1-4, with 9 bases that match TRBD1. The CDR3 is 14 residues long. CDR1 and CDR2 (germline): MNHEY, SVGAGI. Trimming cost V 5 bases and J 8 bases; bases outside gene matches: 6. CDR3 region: CASSRQGEREKLFF. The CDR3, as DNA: TGTGCCAGCAGTAGACAGGGGGAACGGGAAAAACTGTTTTTT.